What follows describes a single T cell receptor (beta chain). No antigen is known for it. No per-base quality is available; no much larger clone lies one base away. This sample also contains other DNA sequences that code for the same CDR3. This specimen belongs to a study of shared clonotypes between healthy human individuals (TCRdb year 2020). About the full investigation: The cohort comprised a couple of women and a few men aged 18 to 49 years. For each donor, CD4 naive and CD4 memory were each run on three plates, CD8 naive on two plates, and CD8 memory on one plate. To estimate repertoire size and how much clonotypes are shared between individuals, the study performed deep sequencing of blood TCR repertoires from a few healthy adults. Libraries were prepared and TCR repertoires were sequenced by different laboratories using diverse techniques, in order to increase sequencing depth and limit assay-specific biases. Leukapheresis yielded between about 0.85 and 9.5 billion PBMCs per donor. The paper's findings and limits, for the study overall: Sharing across a handful of donors was observed for roughly 5.4% of naive CD4, under 4% of naive CD8, over 2% of memory CD4, and around 0.42% of memory CD8 clonotypes. Sampling was limited to blood, and TCR repertoires in tissue likely differ from TCR repertoires in blood. Based on pairwise subsampling, the degree of clonotype sharing among donors was expected to be affected by sequencing depth. Higher generation probabilities were observed for clonotypes shared by all four sorted-subset donors than for non-shared clonotypes. Because the study included a small number of donors, the genetic and exposure-history diversity represented was limited. Even with the large sequencing depth, rarefaction of the sorted-subset datasets indicated that sequencing was incomplete. Naive subsets generally had larger estimated clonotype richness than memory subsets.

The donors were healthy, HIV-negative adults with no recently reported acute infections or vaccinations. Every donor was a Caucasian adult residing in Nashville, Tennessee, USA. CD4+ T cells were enriched by magnetic negative selection; naive cells were then positively selected on CD45RA, and the negative fraction formed the memory subset. Blood was collected by leukapheresis, and PBMCs were isolated by Ficoll-Histopaque density gradient centrifugation and then cryopreserved in liquid nitrogen vapor phase. Analytical flow cytometry was used to check the purity and quantity of every magnetically sorted T cell population. Genomic DNA was isolated from every sorted fraction and measured by UV absorbance on a Nanodrop 2000c. V loses 5 bases at its end and J loses 2 bases; junction bases beyond the gene matches: 1. CDR1 and CDR2 were assigned from the germline V gene as KGHSH and LQKENI. Inclusive of the bounding cysteine and phenylalanine, the CDR3 is 14 residues long. This entry keeps only the CDR3 DNA: 42 bases, framed from base 1.

TCR CDR3 regions were amplified from genomic DNA by multiplex PCR using the deep immunoSEQ assay. Genomic DNA extracted from each cell subset was distributed evenly over all wells of several immunoSEQ 96-well plates, and each plate served as one replicate. For sorted subsets, around 200 ng genomic DNA, equal to 25,000 to 35,000 T cell genomes, was loaded into each replicate PCR. The purified libraries were quantified using a Qubit 3.0 fluorometer, sized with a Bioanalyzer 2100, and then quantified again using the KAPA Library Quantification kit. Every immunoSEQ 96-well plate was sequenced on a separate single-read 150-cycle Illumina NextSeq 550 flow cell. The source study handled its data this way. The immunoSEQ output contained only junctional sequences without quality scores, so filtering could not match that applied to full-length reads. To assign V/J genes and CDR3, sequences were annotated against IMGT germline references using PyIR, a Python wrapper for IgBLAST v1.9. Reads were filtered out if the reads had weak V/J assignments (E-value above 1e-6), no CDR3, stop codons, out-of-frame junctions, or ambiguous translated residues. V3J clonotypes were defined by identical inferred V gene, J gene, and CDR3 amino acid sequence. Percentage overlap between repertoires was calculated by dividing the number of shared unique clonotypes by the size of the smaller repertoire. Three approaches were used to assess repertoire richness: RTK rarefaction, the Chao1 estimator, and Recon v2.1 estimates of unobserved clonotypes. Generation probabilities for all TCRbeta clonotypes obtained by the gDNA method from several donors were computed using OLGA. The table comes from immuneACCESS by way of TCRdb, which keeps in-frame sequences with V and J called. Part of the clones is missing from these tables; in studies checked, under half for an unresolved V gene and the rest for unknown reasons. The V and J calls and the clone size are those of that table, but D and trimming were determined from the DNA. Counted in this sample were approximately 1.5 million clones; 95% to 99% of them appeared once. Around 0.47% of the sample belongs to the ten largest clones.

The clonotype comes from a man between 25 and 39 years old in good health. Recombination linked TRBV18 to TRBJ2-2; 8 central bases correspond to TRBD1. Sequencing was done on a sample of naive CD4+ T cells sorted from blood. This specimen's cell subset or site label, interpreted: CD45RA+ positively selected. The nucleotide sequence reads TGTGCCAGCTCAGGACAGGGAAACACCGGGGAGCTGTTTTTT. The resulting protein is CASSGQGNTGELFF.